One and the same sample provided the 19 T cell receptor beta chains below, sequenced in a study of T cell responses to AZD1222 COVID-19 vaccine (dated by TCRdb to 2020 to 2023). Libraries came from the immunoSEQ multiplex PCR assay. Not all clones reach the TCRdb copy of this immuneACCESS table, which keeps in-frame sequences only. Checked studies attribute under half of the gap to unresolved V genes and leave the rest unexplained. Here the sample has over 130,000 clones; approximately 94% occur a single time. The top ten clones comprise approximately 5.3% of the sample. Per the publication, the time point label means: baseline before first vaccination. The sample in question was peripheral blood, obtained on day 0 of AZD1222 vaccination. These receptors were taken from an adult in good health.

The chain carries TRBV2 and TRBJ1-5; the D gene is possibly TRBD1 (6 bases). The CDR3 covers 13 residues. The germline V gene encodes CDR1 SNHLY and CDR2 FYNNEI. V gave up 7 bases and J gave up 5 bases, with 12 bases separating them. The CDR3 bases are TGTGCCAGCAATTCAGGGGAGTATCAGCCCCAGCATTTT. Translation gives CASNSGEYQPQHF.

This clone occurred a few times. The chain couples TRBV7-9 to TRBJ2-2; 7 nucleotides agree with TRBD1. J was trimmed by 1 base and V by 0 bases; bases with no gene match: 5. This CDR3 region has 17 residues. Germline V CDR1 and CDR2: SEHNR, FQNEAQ (reference sequence). In DNA form, the CDR3 reads TGTGCCAGCAGCTTAGCCCTACAGGGGAGGAACACCGGGGAGCTGTTTTTT. Protein sequence: CASSLALQGRNTGELFF.

This clone showed up just once. The V gene is TRBV3-1 (or the pseudogene TRBV3-2), the J gene TRBJ1-1, with no clear D. The CDR3 length is 13 residues. The V end was cut by 10 bases, the J end by 1 base, with 13 bases between. CDR1 is LGHDT and CDR2 is YNNKEL in the germline V gene (reference sequence). Written as DNA, the CDR3 is TGTGCCACCCGGGGATCCGGGAACACTGAAGCTTTCTTT. Its translation: CATRGSGNTEAFF.

V gene TRBV2 combines with J gene TRBJ1-4; tentative D call: TRBD1 (6 bases). The CDR3 extends over 14 amino acids. With 8 bases removed from V and 8 bases from J, the gap between germline ends came to 18 bases. Germline lookup yields CDR1 SNHLY and CDR2 FYNNEI. The DNA of the CDR3 is TGTGCCAGCGCCCGGGGGGGCTTGAGAGAAAAACTGTTTTTT. Protein sequence: CASARGGLREKLFF.

V is TRBV2 and J is TRBJ1-5; a weak D match, TRBD1 (6 bases). V was pared by 4 bases and J by 4 bases, with 17 bases between. This CDR3 comprises 16 residues. Per germline, CDR1 SNHLY and CDR2 FYNNEI. The CDR3 DNA is TGTGCCAGCAGTGCCCCTCCGAGGACAGAGAATCAGCCCCAGCATTTT. Residues: CASSAPPRTENQPQHF. The full variable domain, with the rest looked up from reference TRBV2 and TRBJ1-5, is EPEVTQTPSHQVTQMGQEVILRCVPISNHLYFYWYRQILGQKVEFLVSFYNNEISEKSEIFDDQFSVERPDGSNFTLKIRSTKLEDSAMYFCASSAPPRTENQPQHFGDGTRLSIL.

J is TRBJ2-2 and V is TRBV7-9, with TRBD2 identical over 9 bases. Trimming cost V 4 bases and J 5 bases; bases outside gene matches: 8. This CDR3 contains 16 residues. CDR1 is SEHNR and CDR2 is FQNEAQ in the germline V gene (reference sequence). CDR3 sequence reads: CASSYPGLASTGELFF. The CDR3 DNA sequence: TGTGCCAGCAGCTACCCGGGACTAGCAAGTACCGGGGAGCTGTTTTTT.

The V gene is TRBV9, the J gene TRBJ2-3; D unclear. Trimming pared 8 bases from V and 3 bases from J, leaving 16 bases between. The CDR3 contains 14 residues. In germline, CDR1 is SGDLS, CDR2 YYNGEE. CDR3 residues: CASSAAGPTDTQYF. Here the CDR3 DNA reads TGTGCCAGTTCTGCGGCTGGGCCTACAGATACGCAGTATTTT.

The chain carries TRBV5-6 and TRBJ1-5; D is unresolved. The CDR3 totals 15 residues. CDR1 is SGHDT and CDR2 is YYEEEE in the germline V gene. The V end was cut by 3 bases, the J end by 4 bases, with 14 bases between. The CDR3 coding sequence is TGTGCCAGCAGCTACCGATTGGGGATGAATCAGCCCCAGCATTTT. This translates into CASSYRLGMNQPQHF. Complete variable domain (other parts from reference TRBV5-6 and TRBJ1-5): DAGVTQSPTHLIKTRGQQVTLRCSPKSGHDTVSWYQQALGQGPQFIFQYYEEEERQRGNFPDRFSGHQFPNYSSELNVNALLLGDSALYLCASSYRLGMNQPQHFGDGTRLSIL.

This clone is a singleton in its sample. The J gene is TRBJ1-1, the V gene TRBV19; D gene ambiguous. The CDR3 spans 15 residues. V lost 4 bases to trimming and J lost 0 bases, with 12 bases between them. Germline V gives CDR1 LNHDA, CDR2 SQIVND (reference sequence). CDR3 in DNA: TGTGCCAGTAGTACGAAAGAGTACATGAACACTGAAGCTTTCTTT. Translated: CASSTKEYMNTEAFF.

CDR3 bases: TGCGCCAGCAGCGAGGACGGCCGCTCTGGAAACACCATATATTTT. Translation gives CASSEDGRSGNTIYF. This chain connects TRBV5-1 to TRBJ1-3, with D unresolved. V was shortened by 4 bases and J by 0 bases, with 11 bases between the two germline ends. This CDR3 has 15 residues. Germline CDR1 and CDR2: SGHRS and YFSETQ.

The rearrangement joins TRBV4-1 to TRBJ2-1; D unclear. Germline V gives CDR1 MGHRA, CDR2 YSYEKL. Trimming took 3 bases from V and 4 from J, leaving 16 bases between them. CDR3 size: 16 residues. This CDR3 reads CASSHYTGRRYNEQFF. CDR3 in DNA: TGCGCCAGCAGCCACTACACGGGCAGGCGATACAATGAGCAGTTCTTC.

V and J are TRBV5-3 and TRBJ1-1; 9 bases match TRBD1. TRBV5-3 is placed among ORFs of uncertain function. CDR3 length: 17 residues. V trimming: 0 bases; J trimming: 5 bases; junction bases outside the gene matches: 11. The DNA for the CDR3 is TGTGCCAGAAGCTTGGTCAGGAAACGGGACAGGGTAACTGAAGCTTTCTTT. It translates to CARSLVRKRDRVTEAFF.

The chain is built from TRBV9 and TRBJ1-2; 7 bases map to TRBD1. CDR1 is SGDLS, CDR2 YYNGEE, per germline. Trimming cost V 3 bases and J 5 bases; bases outside gene matches: 7. The CDR3 runs 14 residues. CDR3 nucleotides: TGTGCCAGCAGCGACCTAGGGGGCCGGTATGGCTACACCTTC. This gives the protein CASSDLGGRYGYTF.

This clone was counted between two and nine times. This chain connects TRBV18 to TRBJ2-2; D perhaps matches TRBD1 (6 bases). V was cut by 6 bases and J by 2 bases, with 13 bases left in between. This CDR3 comprises 15 residues. Per germline, CDR1 KGHSH and CDR2 LQKENI. CDR3 region: CASSIRRGNTGELFF. The CDR3 nucleotides read TGTGCCAGCTCGATCCGCAGGGGAAACACCGGGGAGCTGTTTTTT.

CDR3 coding DNA: TGTGCCAGCAGGGTTTCAGGACAGAGTTATGGCTACACCTTC. Its translation is CASRVSGQSYGYTF. The rearrangement links TRBV6-5 to TRBJ1-2; possible D gene TRBD1, 6 bases. CDR3 length equals 14 residues. V lost 6 bases and J lost 5, with 16 bases in between. CDR1 is MNHEY and CDR2 is SVGAGI in the germline V gene.

This clone was detected only once. V is TRBV10-2 and J is TRBJ1-5; D ambiguous. The V gene lost 5 bases and the J gene lost 4 bases, with 21 bases spanning the gap. Germline-derived CDR1 and CDR2 are WSHSY and SAAADI. This CDR3 region has 17 residues. The CDR3 here is CASSPGGGSRRNQPQHF. The DNA of the CDR3 is TGCGCCAGCAGTCCAGGCGGTGGCAGCCGACGGAATCAGCCCCAGCATTTT.

The chain is built from TRBV5-4 and TRBJ2-7; tentatively, D is TRBD2 (6 bases). This CDR3 is 15 amino acids long. V was pared by 3 bases and J by 5 bases, with 18 bases between. From germline, CDR1 is SGHNT and CDR2 YYREEE (reference sequence). DNA of the CDR3: TGTGCCAGCAGCTCCGAAGCGAGGAGGGCCCACGAGCAGTACTTC. It is translated as CASSSEARRAHEQYF. Based on the CDR3 plus reference TRBV5-4 and TRBJ2-7, the full variable domain is ETGVTQSPTHLIKTRGQQVTLRCSSQSGHNTVSWYQQALGQGPQFIFQYYREEENGRGNFPPRFSGLQFPNYSSELNVNALELDDSALYLCASSSEARRAHEQYFGPGTRLTVT.

This clone was detected once. The chain links TRBV7-2 to TRBJ2-7; 8 bases map to TRBD2. V trimming: 2 bases; J trimming: 3 bases; junction bases outside the gene matches: 9. The CDR3 spans 16 residues. Germline CDR1 and CDR2: SGHTA and FQGNSA. The CDR3 loop is CASSLQERGGLYEQYF. Here the CDR3 DNA reads TGTGCCAGCAGCTTACAGGAACGGGGGGGCCTCTACGAGCAGTACTTC.

The chain uses TRBV5-5 and TRBJ1-2; D may be TRBD1 (6 bases). The germline gives CDR1 SGHKS, CDR2 YYEKEE (reference sequence). Trimming pared 4 bases from V and 3 bases from J, leaving 10 bases between. The CDR3 is 13 amino acids. Here the CDR3 reads CASSPDRDYGYTF. Written as DNA, the CDR3 is TGTGCCAGCAGCCCGGACAGAGACTATGGCTACACCTTC.